The clone carrying this T cell receptor beta chain was counted at least ten times. Its antigen is not known. Germline CDR1 and CDR2: LGHNA and YNFKEQ. Trimming removed 1 base at V and 3 bases at J, with 18 bases between. This CDR3 has 17 residues. These data belong to a study of human T cells and chemical hapten exposure. Study-wide context: Each patient's scalp received weekly diphenylcyclopropenone throughout the approximately 24-week study. Whole-study findings and limits: DPC sensitization produced no change in TCRs with frequency above 1 in 1000. Controls formed significantly fewer large CDR3 similarity clusters than expanded TCRs did.

Regarding time point: patch test 1, 2 weeks after DPC sensitization. Treatment indicated: therapeutic diphenylcyclopropenone sensitization with weekly scalp DPC. Patients had alopecia, were aged 18 to 70, and were not pregnant. TCRdb passed the RACE reads through MiXCR, listing each CDR3 protein once. This table holds roughly 380,000 distinct CDR3 sequences, around 4.8% found once. This chain connects TRBV4-2 to TRBJ1-2; a possible D gene is TRBD1 (6 bases). The receptor was isolated from a woman in her fifties or sixties with alopecia areata. Some clones in this sample may be carry-over from other donors' samples. This material consisted of whole blood, taken in connection with sensitization to the hapten diphenylcyclopropenone (DPC). The chain's CDR3 is CASSQGSGGGRDYGYTF. The CDR3 nucleotides are TGTGCCAGCAGCCAAGGGAGTGGTGGGGGCAGGGACTATGGCTACACCTTC.